This passage covers 27 T cell receptor beta chains from one sample sequenced in a study of Graves' ophthalmopathy and Graves' hyperthyroidism. TCR beta CDR3 amplification used RNA transcripts. RT-PCR was first run with HTBI primers, then multiplex PCR in a second round. Using its own MiXCR run on the multiplex PCR reads, TCRdb lists one record per CDR3 protein. This sample carries fewer than 250,000 distinct CDR3 sequences, less than 30% of them seen once, and the ten largest clones take approximately 9%. The source material was peripheral blood. The source is a man aged 45-60 years with Graves' ophthalmopathy.

In its sample, this clonotype was seen many times. The chain couples TRBV28 to TRBJ2-7; unclear D gene. The CDR3 has 17 amino acids. Trimming took 8 bases from V and 2 from J, leaving 25 bases between them. Germline CDR1 and CDR2: MDHEN and SYDVKM. The CDR3 nucleotides read TGTGCCAGCCGGTCGGGTTTATGGGGTTCTCAAACCTACGAGCAGTACTTC. Translated: CASRSGLWGSQTYEQYF.

There are many counts of this clonotype. This rearrangement joins TRBV4-2 to TRBJ1-1; D gene uncertain. V shed 1 base and J shed 4 bases, with 4 bases lying between them. From germline, CDR1 is LGHNA and CDR2 YNFKEQ. The CDR3 totals 12 residues. The DNA for the CDR3 is TGTGCCAGCAGCCAAGTTGGCACTGAAGCTTTCTTT. Translating it yields CASSQVGTEAFF.

The chain joins TRBV20-1 to TRBJ2-5; 9 nucleotides line up with TRBD2. Germline V lookup: CDR1 DFQATT, CDR2 SNEGSKA (reference sequence). This CDR3 is 14 amino acids long. J gave up 5 bases and V 3 bases, and 7 bases lay outside the gene matches. CDR3 nucleotide sequence: TGCAGTGCTAGTAGGGCGGGAGGGCAGGAGACCCAGTACTTC. Translating gives CSASRAGGQETQYF.

This clonotype was seen at least ten times. This chain uses TRBV11-2 with TRBJ2-7; D is unclear. Between the trimmed V and J ends, which lost 7 bases and 7 bases, there was a span of 11 bases. Germline values: CDR1 SGHAT, CDR2 FQNNGV. This CDR3 is built from 11 residues. Here the CDR3 DNA reads TGTGCCAGCACTCTGTTCGGAGAGCAGTACTTC. Its protein is CASTLFGEQYF.

In its sample, this clonotype was seen many times. This chain links TRBV6-5 with TRBJ1-1; D unresolved. Trimming took off 6 bases at V and 10 bases at J, with 18 bases between the two ends. CDR1 is MNHEY, CDR2 SVGAGI, per germline. The CDR3 runs to 13 residues. For the CDR3, the DNA is TGTGCCAGCAGCCCGGCCCCGGGAGGACTAGCTTTCTTT. It encodes CASSPAPGGLAFF.

The chain links TRBV6-1 to TRBJ1-1, with a tentative D call TRBD1 (6 bases). Germline V gene sequence: CDR1 MNHNS, CDR2 SASEGT. V was trimmed by 7 bases and J by 11 bases, leaving 17 bases between them. The CDR3 runs 12 residues. CDR3 coding DNA: TGTGCCAGCACAGAACAGGGAAGAGGGGCTTTCTTT. This translates into CASTEQGRGAFF.

Of note for this clonotype: One junction end does not reproduce the germline sequence, and a read error may be involved. The CDR3 sequence is CASSEAMSQGTQYF. The CDR3 nucleotides read TGCGCCAGCAGCGAGGCGATGTCCCAAGGGACCCAGTACTTC. The chain employs TRBV4-1 and TRBJ2-5; D gene uncertain. The CDR3 covers 14 residues. Germline CDR1 MGHRA, CDR2 YSYEKL.

This clonotype was found many times. The rearrangement uses TRBV14 and TRBJ1-6; tentative D call: TRBD1 (6 bases). CDR1 is SGHDN, CDR2 FVKESK, per germline. Deletions cut 0 bases from V and 7 bases from J, with 25 bases between. The CDR3 extends over 20 amino acids. The DNA for the CDR3 is TGTGCCAGCAGCCAAGAATTAATTCGGATAGGCCAGGGGATAAATTCACCCCTCCACTTT. Its translation is CASSQELIRIGQGINSPLHF.

This clonotype was observed a handful of times. The chain links TRBV10-1 to TRBJ2-7; TRBD1 aligns across 9 bases. Germline V CDR1 and CDR2: WNHNN, SYGVQD (reference sequence). V dropped 2 bases and J dropped 5; count of bases not matched to a gene: 1. This CDR3 has 13 residues. In DNA form, the CDR3 reads TGCGCCAGCAGTGAGGGACAGGGGAACGAGCAGTACTTC. Translation gives CASSEGQGNEQYF.

This clonotype occurred many times. V is TRBV18 and J is TRBJ2-2, with a tentative D call TRBD1 (6 bases). The CDR3 covers 14 residues. Trimming removed 6 bases from V and 4 bases from J, with 12 bases in between. Germline CDR1 and CDR2: KGHSH and LQKENI. The CDR3 nucleotides are TGTGCCAGCTCGCGGACAGCCGTCACCGGGGAGCTGTTTTTT. Translated: CASSRTAVTGELFF.

This clonotype came up many times. V and J are TRBV28 and TRBJ1-1; D might be TRBD1 (6 bases). Deletions cut 5 bases from V and 2 bases from J, with 18 bases between. Germline V gene data show CDR1 as MDHEN and CDR2 as SYDVKM. The CDR3 length is 16 residues. CDR3 protein: CASSTTHWGANTEAFF. CDR3 bases: TGTGCCAGCAGTACAACTCATTGGGGGGCTAACACTGAAGCTTTCTTT.

This clonotype was counted ten times or more. The chain employs TRBV13 and TRBJ2-7, with a possible D match to TRBD2 (6 bases). Germline values: CDR1 PRHDT, CDR2 FYEKMQ (reference sequence). CDR3 length equals 13 residues. V lost 5 bases to trimming and J lost 1 base, with 9 bases between them. The CDR3 region has the DNA TGTGCCAGCAGCCCCGGACTATCCTACGAGCAGTACTTC. Translating gives CASSPGLSYEQYF.

This clonotype showed up many times. The chain combines TRBV30 with TRBJ1-6, with D possibly matching TRBD1 (6 bases). The CDR3 has 13 amino acids. Germline V gene lookup returns CDR1 GTSNPN and CDR2 SVGIG (reference sequence). The V and J ends lost 0 bases and 9 bases respectively, with 9 bases between them. CDR3 nucleotide sequence: TGTGCCTGGAGTGTGGACAGCCTTTCACCCCTCCACTTT. This gives the protein CAWSVDSLSPLHF.

The sample holds a few counts of this clonotype. The chain recombines TRBV6-2 or TRBV6-3 with TRBJ2-7; 9 bases align to TRBD2. With 4 bases clipped from V and 4 bases from J, the junction kept 5 bases outside the gene matches. Germline CDR1 MNHEY, CDR2 SVGEGT. The CDR3 spans 14 residues. The CDR3 DNA follows: TGTGCCAGCAGTTTCTTAGCGGGAGTGTACGAGCAGTACTTC. This encodes CASSFLAGVYEQYF.

This clonotype was counted many times. V usage is TRBV18 and J usage is TRBJ2-2; the D is unclear. There are 13 residues in the CDR3. V was clipped by 3 bases and J by 5 bases, with 7 bases between them. Germline lookup yields CDR1 KGHSH and CDR2 LQKENI. CDR3 residues: CASSPTLTGELFF. The DNA for the CDR3 is TGTGCCAGCTCACCTACACTTACCGGGGAGCTGTTTTTT.

The V call is TRBV6-5, the J call TRBJ1-3, with 8 nucleotides matching TRBD1. The CDR3 contains 17 residues. CDR1 is MNHEY and CDR2 is SVGAGI in the germline V gene. The trim removed 0 bases at V and 0 bases at J, leaving 4 bases unmatched. The CDR3, as DNA: TGTGCCAGCAGTTACTCGCGACAGGGGAGCTCTGGAAACACCATATATTTT. Protein product: CASSYSRQGSSGNTIYF.

This clonotype was seen repeatedly, ten times or more. CDR3 DNA: TGTGCCAGCAGTGAAAGGACAGGGAATTCACCCCTCCACTTT. Translation gives CASSERTGNSPLHF. The rearrangement joins TRBV2 to TRBJ1-6, with 8 bases identical to TRBD1. The ends lost 2 bases at V and 7 bases at J; junction bases unmatched: 1. The CDR3 is 14 residues long. Germline V gene sequence: CDR1 SNHLY, CDR2 FYNNEI.

This clonotype was recorded at least ten times. The chain has TRBV11-2 and TRBJ1-3; TRBD1 aligns across 7 bases. The V segment lost 4 bases and the J segment 5 bases; nucleotides outside the gene matches: 5. The germline gives CDR1 SGHAT, CDR2 FQNNGV. The CDR3 is 14 amino acids. Here the CDR3 reads CASSYAGQRNTIYF. The CDR3 nucleotides are TGTGCCAGCAGCTATGCGGGACAGCGAAACACCATATATTTT. Full variable domain (remainder filled in from reference TRBV11-2 and TRBJ1-3): EAGVAQSPRYKIIEKRQSVAFWCNPISGHATLYWYQQILGQGPKLLIQFQNNGVVDDSQLPKDRFSAERLKGVDSTLKIQPAKLEDSAVYLCASSYAGQRNTIYFGEGSWLTVV.

This clonotype was counted ten times or more. The chain uses TRBV19 and TRBJ2-7; no firm D call. The CDR3 runs 15 residues. CDR1 is LNHDA and CDR2 is SQIVND in the germline V gene (reference sequence). V lost 5 bases and J 1 base, leaving 15 bases between the germline ends. CDR3: CASSLGPHGSYEQYF. As DNA, the CDR3 is TGTGCCAGTAGTCTTGGGCCCCACGGTTCCTACGAGCAGTACTTC.

There are many counts of this clonotype. The chain combines TRBV12-5 with TRBJ2-5, with D uncertain. This CDR3 is built from 12 residues. Looked up from germline, CDR1 is LGHNT and CDR2 is FRNRAP. V was pared by 3 bases and J by 4 bases, with 6 bases between. CDR3 region: CASGLFGETQYF. The CDR3 nucleotides are TGTGCTAGTGGTTTATTTGGAGAGACCCAGTACTTC.

This clonotype was counted many times. CDR3 in DNA: TGTGCCAGCAGTTCAGGACTAGGCCAAGAGACCCAGTACTTC. Amino acids: CASSSGLGQETQYF. The chain links TRBV28 to TRBJ2-5; 7 nucleotides line up with TRBD2. The V gene's germline CDR1 is MDHEN and CDR2 SYDVKM. V shed 4 bases and J 1 base; nucleotides not matched to a gene: 3. This CDR3 is built from 14 residues.

The chain recombines TRBV7-8 with TRBJ2-7; 9 bases align to TRBD1. The germline V gene encodes CDR1 SGHVS and CDR2 FQNEAQ. The CDR3 covers 14 residues. With 5 bases clipped from V and 6 bases from J, the junction kept 8 bases outside the gene matches. CDR3 residues: CASSPLQGAAEQYF. CDR3 in DNA: TGTGCCAGCAGCCCGTTACAGGGGGCAGCCGAGCAGTACTTC.

Ten or more counts support this clonotype. This rearrangement joins TRBV2 to TRBJ2-4; D unresolved. The CDR3 covers 12 residues. The ends were cut back, 1 base at V and 6 bases at J, with 4 bases in the middle. Per germline, CDR1 SNHLY and CDR2 FYNNEI. The CDR3 DNA reads TGTGCCAGCAGTGAAGTAGGAAACATTCAGTACTTC. It yields the protein CASSEVGNIQYF.

This clonotype was counted ten times or more. This chain links TRBV28 with TRBJ2-2; 12 nucleotides line up with TRBD2. This CDR3 is 13 amino acids long. J was trimmed by 7 bases and V by 10 bases; bases with no gene match: 4. From germline, CDR1 is MDHEN and CDR2 SYDVKM. DNA of the CDR3: TGTGCCACCCGACTAGCGGGAGTCGGGGAGCTGTTTTTT. Protein: CATRLAGVGELFF.

This clonotype was observed many times. The chain joins TRBV27 to TRBJ2-5, with D possibly TRBD1 on 5 matching bases. Germline V gene sequence: CDR1 MNHEY, CDR2 SMNVEV (reference sequence). This CDR3 has 16 residues. V lost 1 base and J lost 3, with 15 bases in between. CDR3 protein: CASSLLTAKGKETQYF. DNA for the CDR3: TGTGCCAGCAGTTTATTAACAGCAAAGGGGAAAGAGACCCAGTACTTC.

This clonotype was detected ten times or more. The rearrangement uses TRBV29-1 and TRBJ1-5; D is ambiguous. V lost 1 base and J lost 2, with 6 bases in between. Germline CDR1 is SQVTM and CDR2 is ANQGSEA. This CDR3 comprises 13 residues. The DNA of the CDR3 is TGCAGCGTTGAAGCGGGAGGCAATCAGCCCCAGCATTTT. It translates to CSVEAGGNQPQHF.

This chain links TRBV6-1 with TRBJ2-5; TRBD1 is a possible D gene (5 bases). This CDR3 region has 16 residues. Germline V gene data show CDR1 as MNHNS and CDR2 as SASEGT. With 5 bases removed from V and 7 bases from J, the gap between germline ends came to 23 bases. The CDR3 loop is CASSLSRANVGRTQYF. CDR3 nucleotide sequence: TGTGCCAGCAGTCTCTCCCGGGCTAACGTGGGGCGGACCCAGTACTTC.